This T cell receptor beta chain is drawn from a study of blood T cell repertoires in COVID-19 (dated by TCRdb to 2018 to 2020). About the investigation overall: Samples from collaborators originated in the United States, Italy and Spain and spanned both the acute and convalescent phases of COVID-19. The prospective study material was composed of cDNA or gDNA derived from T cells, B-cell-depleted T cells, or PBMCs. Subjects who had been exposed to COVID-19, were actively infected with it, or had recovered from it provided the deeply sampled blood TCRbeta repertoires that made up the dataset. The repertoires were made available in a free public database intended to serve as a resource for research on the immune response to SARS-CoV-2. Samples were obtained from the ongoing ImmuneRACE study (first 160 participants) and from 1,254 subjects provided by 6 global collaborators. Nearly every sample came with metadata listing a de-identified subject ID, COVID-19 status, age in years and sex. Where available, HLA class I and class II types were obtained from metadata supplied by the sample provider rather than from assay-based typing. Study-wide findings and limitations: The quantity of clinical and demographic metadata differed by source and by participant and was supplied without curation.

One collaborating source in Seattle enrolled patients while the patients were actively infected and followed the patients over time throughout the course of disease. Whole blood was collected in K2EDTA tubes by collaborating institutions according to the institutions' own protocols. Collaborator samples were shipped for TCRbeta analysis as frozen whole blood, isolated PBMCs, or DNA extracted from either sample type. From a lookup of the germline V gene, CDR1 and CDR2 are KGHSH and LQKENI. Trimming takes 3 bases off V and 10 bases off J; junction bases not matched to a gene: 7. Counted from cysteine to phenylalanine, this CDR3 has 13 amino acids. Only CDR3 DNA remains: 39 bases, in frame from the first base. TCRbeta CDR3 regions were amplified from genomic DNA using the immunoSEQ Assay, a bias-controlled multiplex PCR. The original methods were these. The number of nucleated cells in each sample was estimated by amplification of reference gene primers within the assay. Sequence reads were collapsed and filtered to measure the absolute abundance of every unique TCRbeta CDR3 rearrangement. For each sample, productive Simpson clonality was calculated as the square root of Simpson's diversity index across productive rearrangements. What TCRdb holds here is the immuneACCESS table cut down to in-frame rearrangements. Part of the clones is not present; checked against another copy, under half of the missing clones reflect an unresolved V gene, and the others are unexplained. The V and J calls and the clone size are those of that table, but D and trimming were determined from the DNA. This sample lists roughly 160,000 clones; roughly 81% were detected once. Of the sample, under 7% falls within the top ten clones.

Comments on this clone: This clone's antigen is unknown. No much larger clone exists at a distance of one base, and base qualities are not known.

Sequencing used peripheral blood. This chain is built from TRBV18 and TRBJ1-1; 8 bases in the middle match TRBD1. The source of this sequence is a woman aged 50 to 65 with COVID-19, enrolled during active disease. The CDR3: CASSPLTGDAAFF. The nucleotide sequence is TGTGCCAGCTCACCGCTGACAGGGGACGCAGCTTTCTTT.